This T cell receptor (beta chain) is drawn from a study of Ad26.COV2.S vaccination and SARS-CoV-2 variants. Study-wide context: The study gave Ad26.COV2.S intramuscularly, once or twice 56 days apart. Points from the study as a whole: Spike-specific CD8+ and CD4+ T cell responses reportedly showed substantial breadth after vaccination. Possibly, TCR breadth and depth analyses underestimated total T cell responses.

Germline CDR1 and CDR2: SNHLY and FYNNEI. The CDR3 has 15 amino acids. The V and J ends lost 4 bases and 7 bases respectively, with 14 bases between them. Assay: immunoSEQ multiplex PCR; the TCRdb copy retains only in-frame clones and omits some. The sample records 320,000 or so clones, roughly 90% being singletons. Concerning this clone: Its antigen is currently unknown.

The treatment denotes: some 20 received Ad26.COV2.S at low or high dose, single or two shots; 5 received placebo; per-sample allocation not given. Following the first vaccine or placebo injection, samples were taken on day 63. An Ad26 vector that expressed Wuhan-strain SARS-CoV-2 spike constituted the vaccine. This specimen consisted of peripheral blood, obtained in a trial of Ad26.COV2.S vaccine versus placebo. This TCR derives from a person aged 18-65 years who received the Ad26.COV2.S COVID-19 vaccine or a placebo. The chain carries TRBV2 and TRBJ1-6; D remains unclear. The chain's CDR3 is CASSAILGQNSPLHF. In DNA, the CDR3 is TGTGCCAGCAGTGCTATACTAGGGCAGAATTCACCCCTCCACTTT. Combining the CDR3 with reference TRBV2 and TRBJ1-6 gives the whole variable domain EPEVTQTPSHQVTQMGQEVILRCVPISNHLYFYWYRQILGQKVEFLVSFYNNEISEKSEIFDDQFSVERPDGSNFTLKIRSTKLEDSAMYFCASSAILGQNSPLHFGNGTRLTVT.